Listed below are T cell receptor beta chains from one sample, sequenced in a study of tumor-infiltrating lymphocytes in primary liver carcinoma. TCRdb processed the multiplex PCR reads anew with MiXCR; each CDR3 protein has one entry. This table has tens of thousands of distinct CDR3 sequences, around 77% appearing once. Input material: liver tumor tissue from sampling region 5. The receptor set was obtained from a man between 35 and 55 years old with primary liver carcinoma and hepatitis B virus infection. Both conserved end residues are part of each CDR3. The size field is filled for only some rows; it gives once, few, many or a size class.

v_call: TRBV28; j_call: TRBJ2-6; clone_size: many; cdr3_aa: CASSSGYSGANVLTF
v_call: TRBV5-1; j_call: TRBJ2-5; clone_size: many; cdr3_aa: CATQTGQGAQETQHF
v_call: TRBV6-2/TRBV6-3; j_call: TRBJ2-2; clone_size: NA; cdr3_aa: CASRLAGNAGELFF
v_call: TRBV29-1; j_call: TRBJ1-6; clone_size: once; cdr3_aa: CNVAQYNSPLHF
v_call: TRBV7-9; j_call: TRBJ1-5; clone_size: NA; cdr3_aa: CASNLADSPQHF
v_call: TRBV28; j_call: TRBJ2-6; clone_size: NA; cdr3_aa: CAVGGLTGTNVMTF
v_call: TRBV11-2; j_call: TRBJ1-1; clone_size: NA; cdr3_aa: CTSSLGLKTEAIF
v_call: TRBV11-2; j_call: TRBJ2-7; clone_size: few; cdr3_aa: CASSSLAGASLEQYF
v_call: TRBV28; j_call: TRBJ2-7; clone_size: NA; cdr3_aa: CAGSGDRAYDQYF
v_call: TRBV4-3; j_call: TRBJ2-3; clone_size: once; cdr3_aa: CASSQDLPSGTSGGADTQYF
v_call: TRBV12-3/TRBV12-4; j_call: TRBJ1-3; clone_size: NA; cdr3_aa: CASSRGAGGRHTIYF
v_call: TRBV11-2; j_call: TRBJ2-7; clone_size: NA; cdr3_aa: CASSLREGTTSGLSSYEQYF
v_call: TRBV11-2; j_call: TRBJ2-2; clone_size: NA; cdr3_aa: CASSLDHRDRDIGELFF
v_call: TRBV7-3; j_call: TRBJ2-6; clone_size: few; cdr3_aa: CASSLTSGAPFSRANVLTF
v_call: TRBV20-1; j_call: TRBJ2-7; clone_size: NA; cdr3_aa: CSARKAMKTYEQYF
v_call: TRBV4-3; j_call: TRBJ2-1; clone_size: NA; cdr3_aa: CASSQDRTGFYNGQLF
v_call: TRBV14; j_call: TRBJ2-1; clone_size: NA; cdr3_aa: CPSCAVAGWVSNEQFF
v_call: TRBV6-2/TRBV6-3; j_call: TRBJ2-4; clone_size: many; cdr3_aa: CASNRRGGENTQYF
v_call: TRBV7-8; j_call: TRBJ2-3; clone_size: NA; cdr3_aa: CASSSPGTRGRSTQYF
v_call: TRBV11-1; j_call: TRBJ2-6; clone_size: NA; cdr3_aa: CASGHPRPSGTNVLTF